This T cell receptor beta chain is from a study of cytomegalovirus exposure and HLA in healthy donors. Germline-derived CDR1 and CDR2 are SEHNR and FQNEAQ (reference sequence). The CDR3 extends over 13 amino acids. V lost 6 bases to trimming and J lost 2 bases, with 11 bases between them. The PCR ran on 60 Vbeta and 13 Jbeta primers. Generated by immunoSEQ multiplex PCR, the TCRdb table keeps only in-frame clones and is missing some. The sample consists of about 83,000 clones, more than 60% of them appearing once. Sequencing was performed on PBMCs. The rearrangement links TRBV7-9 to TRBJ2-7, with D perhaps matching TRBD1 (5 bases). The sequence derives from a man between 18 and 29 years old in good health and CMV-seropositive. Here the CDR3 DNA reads TGTGCCAGCAGTTCACAGGAAGCCTACGAGCAGTACTTC. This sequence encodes CASSSQEAYEQYF.